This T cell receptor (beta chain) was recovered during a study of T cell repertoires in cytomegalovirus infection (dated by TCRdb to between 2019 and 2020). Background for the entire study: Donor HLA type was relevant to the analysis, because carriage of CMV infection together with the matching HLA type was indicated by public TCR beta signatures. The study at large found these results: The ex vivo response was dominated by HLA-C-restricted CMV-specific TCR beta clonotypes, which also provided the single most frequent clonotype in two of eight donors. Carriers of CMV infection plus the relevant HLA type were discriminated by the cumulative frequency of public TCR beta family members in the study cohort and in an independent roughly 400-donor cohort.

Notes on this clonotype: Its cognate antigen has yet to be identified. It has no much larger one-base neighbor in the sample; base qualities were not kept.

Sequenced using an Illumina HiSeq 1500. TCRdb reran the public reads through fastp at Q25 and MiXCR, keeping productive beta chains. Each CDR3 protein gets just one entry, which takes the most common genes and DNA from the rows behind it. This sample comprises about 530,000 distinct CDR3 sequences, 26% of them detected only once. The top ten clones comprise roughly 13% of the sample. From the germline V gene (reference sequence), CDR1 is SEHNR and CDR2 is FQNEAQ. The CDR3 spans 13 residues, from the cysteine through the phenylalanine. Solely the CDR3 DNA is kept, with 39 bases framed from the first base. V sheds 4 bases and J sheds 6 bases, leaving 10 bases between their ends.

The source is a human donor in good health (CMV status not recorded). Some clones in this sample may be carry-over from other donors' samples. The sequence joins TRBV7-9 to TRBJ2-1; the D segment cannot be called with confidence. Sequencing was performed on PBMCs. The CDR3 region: CASSYLVRNEQFF. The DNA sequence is TGTGCCAGCAGCTATCTTGTCCGCAATGAGCAGTTCTTC.